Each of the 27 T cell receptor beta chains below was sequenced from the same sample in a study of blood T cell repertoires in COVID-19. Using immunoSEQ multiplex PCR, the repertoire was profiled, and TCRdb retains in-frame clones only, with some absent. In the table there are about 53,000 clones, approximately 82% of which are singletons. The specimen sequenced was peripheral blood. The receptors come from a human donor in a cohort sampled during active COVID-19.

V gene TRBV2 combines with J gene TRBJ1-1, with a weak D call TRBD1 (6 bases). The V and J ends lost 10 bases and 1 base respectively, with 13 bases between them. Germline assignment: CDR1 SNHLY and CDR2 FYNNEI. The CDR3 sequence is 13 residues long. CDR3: CAIRQDANTEAFF. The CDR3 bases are TGTGCCATCCGACAGGATGCGAACACTGAAGCTTTCTTT.

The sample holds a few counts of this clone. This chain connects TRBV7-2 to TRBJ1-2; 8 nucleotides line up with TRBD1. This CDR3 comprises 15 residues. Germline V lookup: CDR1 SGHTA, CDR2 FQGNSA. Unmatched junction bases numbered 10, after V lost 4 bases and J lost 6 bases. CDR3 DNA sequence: TGTGCCAGCAGCTCAGCCGCGGGACAGGAGCATGGCTACACCTTC. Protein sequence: CASSSAAGQEHGYTF.

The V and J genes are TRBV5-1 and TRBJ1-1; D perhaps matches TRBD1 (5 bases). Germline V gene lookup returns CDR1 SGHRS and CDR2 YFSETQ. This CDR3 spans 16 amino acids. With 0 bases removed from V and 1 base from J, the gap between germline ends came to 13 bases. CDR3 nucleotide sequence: TGCGCCAGCAGCTTGGCTCGGGGGAAGGGGAACACTGAAGCTTTCTTT. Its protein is CASSLARGKGNTEAFF.

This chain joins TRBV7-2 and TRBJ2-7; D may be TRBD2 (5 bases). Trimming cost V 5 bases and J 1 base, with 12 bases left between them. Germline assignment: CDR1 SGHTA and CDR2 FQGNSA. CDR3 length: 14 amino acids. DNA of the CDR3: TGTGCCAGCAGCCCACTAGTTTGGTCCTACGAGCAGTACTTC. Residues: CASSPLVWSYEQYF.

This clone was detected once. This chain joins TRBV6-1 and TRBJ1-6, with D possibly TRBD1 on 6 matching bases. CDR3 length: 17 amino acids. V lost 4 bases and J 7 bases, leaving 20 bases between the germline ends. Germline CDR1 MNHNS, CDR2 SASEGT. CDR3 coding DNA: TGTGCCAGCAGTGGTTTTATACCCGGGGGGGGCAATTCACCCCTCCACTTT. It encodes CASSGFIPGGGNSPLHF.

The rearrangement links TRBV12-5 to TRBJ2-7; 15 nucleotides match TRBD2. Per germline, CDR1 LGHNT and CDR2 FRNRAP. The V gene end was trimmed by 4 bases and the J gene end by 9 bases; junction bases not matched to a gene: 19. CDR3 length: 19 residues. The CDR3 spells CASGSPGTSGGPTARWQYF. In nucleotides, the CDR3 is TGTGCTAGTGGTTCCCCCGGGACTAGCGGGGGGCCTACGGCTAGGTGGCAGTACTTC.

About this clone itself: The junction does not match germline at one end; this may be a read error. The CDR3, as DNA: TGTGCCAGCAGACCTAACAGGGCGCCGGGGTTCCGGGGAGCTGTTTTT. As protein: CASRPNRAPGFRGAVF. The gene calls are TRBV7-3 and TRBJ2-2; D possibly corresponds to TRBD1 (6 bases). CDR1 is SGHTA, CDR2 FQGTGA, per germline. The CDR3 runs to 16 residues.

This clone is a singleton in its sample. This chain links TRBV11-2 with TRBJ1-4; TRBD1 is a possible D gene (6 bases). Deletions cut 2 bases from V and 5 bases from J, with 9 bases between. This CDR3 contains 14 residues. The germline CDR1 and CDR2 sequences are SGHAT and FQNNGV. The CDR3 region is CASSLRGTNEKLFF. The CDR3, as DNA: TGTGCCAGCAGCTTAAGGGGGACAAATGAAAAACTGTTTTTT. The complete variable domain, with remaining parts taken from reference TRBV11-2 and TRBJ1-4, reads EAGVAQSPRYKIIEKRQSVAFWCNPISGHATLYWYQQILGQGPKLLIQFQNNGVVDDSQLPKDRFSAERLKGVDSTLKIQPAKLEDSAVYLCASSLRGTNEKLFFGSGTQLSVL.

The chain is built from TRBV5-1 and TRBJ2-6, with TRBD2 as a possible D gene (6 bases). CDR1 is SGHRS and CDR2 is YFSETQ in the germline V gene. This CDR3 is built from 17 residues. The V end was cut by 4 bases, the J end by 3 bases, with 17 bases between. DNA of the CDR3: TGCGCCAGCAGCCCTGCGGGGCTTGCCGATGGGGCCAACGTCCTGACTTTC. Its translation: CASSPAGLADGANVLTF.

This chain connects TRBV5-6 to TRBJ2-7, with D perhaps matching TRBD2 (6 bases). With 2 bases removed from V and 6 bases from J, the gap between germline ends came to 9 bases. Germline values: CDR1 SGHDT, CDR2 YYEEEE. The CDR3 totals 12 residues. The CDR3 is CASSLGGAEQYF. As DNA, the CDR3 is TGTGCCAGCAGCTTAGGAGGGGCCGAGCAGTACTTC.

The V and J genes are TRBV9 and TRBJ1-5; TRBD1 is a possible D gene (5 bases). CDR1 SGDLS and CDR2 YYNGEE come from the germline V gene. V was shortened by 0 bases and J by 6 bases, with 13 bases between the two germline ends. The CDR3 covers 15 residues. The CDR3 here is CASSVDSGVGQPQHF. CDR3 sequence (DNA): TGTGCCAGCAGCGTAGATTCGGGGGTTGGTCAGCCCCAGCATTTT.

The CDR3 sequence: CSVEPQYNEQFF. The CDR3 DNA is TGCAGCGTTGAGCCCCAGTACAATGAGCAGTTCTTC. The rearrangement links TRBV29-1 to TRBJ2-1; no clear D gene. Germline assignment: CDR1 SQVTM and CDR2 ANQGSEA. CDR3 length: 12 residues. V shed 3 bases and J shed 4 bases, with 7 bases lying between them.

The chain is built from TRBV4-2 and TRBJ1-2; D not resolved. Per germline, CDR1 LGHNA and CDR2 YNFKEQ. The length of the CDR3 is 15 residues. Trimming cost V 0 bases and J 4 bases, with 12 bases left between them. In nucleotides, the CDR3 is TGTGCCAGCAGCCAAGACACGGATTGGAGCTATGGCTACACCTTC. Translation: CASSQDTDWSYGYTF.

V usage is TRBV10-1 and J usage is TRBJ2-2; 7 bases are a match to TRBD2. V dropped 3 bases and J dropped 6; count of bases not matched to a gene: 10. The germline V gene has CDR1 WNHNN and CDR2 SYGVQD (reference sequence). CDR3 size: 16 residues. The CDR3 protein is CASSDNGLGYSGELFF. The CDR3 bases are TGCGCCAGCAGTGATAACGGACTAGGGTACTCCGGGGAGCTGTTTTTT.

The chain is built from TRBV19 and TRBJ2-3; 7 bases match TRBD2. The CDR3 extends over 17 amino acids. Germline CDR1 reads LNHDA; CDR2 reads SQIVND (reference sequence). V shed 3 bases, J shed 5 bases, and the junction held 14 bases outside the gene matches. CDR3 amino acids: CASSMRGTRLAEDTQYF. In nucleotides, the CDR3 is TGTGCCAGTAGTATGAGGGGCACGAGACTAGCAGAAGATACGCAGTATTTT.

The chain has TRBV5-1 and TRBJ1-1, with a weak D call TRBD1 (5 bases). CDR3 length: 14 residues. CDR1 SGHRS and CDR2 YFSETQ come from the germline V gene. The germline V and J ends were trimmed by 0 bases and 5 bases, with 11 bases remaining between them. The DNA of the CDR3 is TGCGCCAGCAGCTTGGGGGGGACTAAAACTGAAGCTTTCTTT. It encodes CASSLGGTKTEAFF.

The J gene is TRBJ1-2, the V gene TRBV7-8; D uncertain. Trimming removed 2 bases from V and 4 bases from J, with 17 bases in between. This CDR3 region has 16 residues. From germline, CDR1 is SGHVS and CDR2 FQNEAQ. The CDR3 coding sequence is TGTGCCAGCAGCTTAACTAGGCACAAGACTACCTATGGCTACACCTTC. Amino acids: CASSLTRHKTTYGYTF.

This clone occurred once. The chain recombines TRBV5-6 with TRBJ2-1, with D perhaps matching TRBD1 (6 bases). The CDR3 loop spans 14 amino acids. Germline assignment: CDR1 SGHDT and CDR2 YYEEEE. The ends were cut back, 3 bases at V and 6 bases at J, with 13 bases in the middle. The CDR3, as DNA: TGTGCCAGCAGCTCCCAGGGGTATGCCAATGAGCAGTTCTTC. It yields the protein CASSSQGYANEQFF.

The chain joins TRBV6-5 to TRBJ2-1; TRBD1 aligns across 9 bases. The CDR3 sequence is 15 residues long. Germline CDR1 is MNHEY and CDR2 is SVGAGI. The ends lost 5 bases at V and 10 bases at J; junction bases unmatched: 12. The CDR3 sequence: CASSPDRGKMQEQFF. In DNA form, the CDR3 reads TGTGCCAGCAGTCCCGACAGGGGGAAGATGCAGGAGCAGTTCTTC.

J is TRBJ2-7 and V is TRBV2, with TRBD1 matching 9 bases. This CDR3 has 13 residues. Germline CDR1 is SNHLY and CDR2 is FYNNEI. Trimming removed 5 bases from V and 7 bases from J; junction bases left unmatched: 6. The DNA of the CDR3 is TGTGCCAGCAGTAGGGACAGGGAGAGAGAGCAGTACTTC. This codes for CASSRDREREQYF.

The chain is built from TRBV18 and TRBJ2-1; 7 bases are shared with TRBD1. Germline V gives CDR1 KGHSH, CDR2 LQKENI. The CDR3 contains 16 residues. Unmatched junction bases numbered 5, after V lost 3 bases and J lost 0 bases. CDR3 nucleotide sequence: TGTGCCAGCTCACCCACAGGGGCTAGCTCCTACAATGAGCAGTTCTTC. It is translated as CASSPTGASSYNEQFF.

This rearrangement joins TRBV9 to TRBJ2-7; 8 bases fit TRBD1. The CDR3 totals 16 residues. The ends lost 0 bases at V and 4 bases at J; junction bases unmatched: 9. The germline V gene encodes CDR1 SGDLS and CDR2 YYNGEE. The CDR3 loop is CASSVDPQGARYEQYF. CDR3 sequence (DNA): TGTGCCAGCAGCGTAGATCCGCAGGGGGCAAGGTACGAGCAGTACTTC. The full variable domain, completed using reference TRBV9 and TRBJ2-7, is DSGVTQTPKHLITATGQRVTLRCSPRSGDLSVYWYQQSLDQGLQFLIQYYNGEERAKGNILERFSAQQFPDLHSELNLSSLELGDSALYFCASSVDPQGARYEQYFGPGTRLTVT.

CDR3 sequence (DNA): TGTGCCAGCAGCCAGGGGGAGGCCGGGGAGCTGTTTTTT. It yields the protein CASSQGEAGELFF. The chain employs TRBV3-1 (or the pseudogene TRBV3-2) and TRBJ2-2; possibly TRBD2 for D (6 bases). The germline V gene has CDR1 LGHDT and CDR2 YNNKEL (reference sequence). V dropped 3 bases and J dropped 6 bases, with 8 bases sitting between them. The CDR3 is made up of 13 amino acids.

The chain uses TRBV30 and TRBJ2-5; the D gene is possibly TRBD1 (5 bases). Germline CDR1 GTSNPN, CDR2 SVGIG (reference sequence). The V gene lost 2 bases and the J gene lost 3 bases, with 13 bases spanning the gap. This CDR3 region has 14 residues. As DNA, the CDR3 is TGTGCCTGGAGTTCGGCCGTAGGGGAAGAGACCCAGTACTTC. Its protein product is CAWSSAVGEETQYF.

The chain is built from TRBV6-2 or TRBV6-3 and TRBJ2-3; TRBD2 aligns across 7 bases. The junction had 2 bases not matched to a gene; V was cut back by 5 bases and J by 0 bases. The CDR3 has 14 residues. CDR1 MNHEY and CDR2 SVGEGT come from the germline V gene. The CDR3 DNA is TGTGCCAGCAGTACTAGCGAAAGCACAGATACGCAGTATTTT. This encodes CASSTSESTDTQYF.

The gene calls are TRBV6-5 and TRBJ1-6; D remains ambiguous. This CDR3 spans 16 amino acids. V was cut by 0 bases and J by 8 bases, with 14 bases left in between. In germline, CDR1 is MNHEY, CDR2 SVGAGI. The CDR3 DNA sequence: TGTGCCAGCAGTTACTCCCGGGTAGTGCGAGATTCACCCCTCCACTTT. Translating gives CASSYSRVVRDSPLHF.

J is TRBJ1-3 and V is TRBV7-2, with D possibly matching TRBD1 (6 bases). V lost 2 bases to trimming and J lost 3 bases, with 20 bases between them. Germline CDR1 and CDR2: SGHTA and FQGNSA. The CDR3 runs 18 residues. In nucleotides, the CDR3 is TGTGCCAGCAGCTTAAGGGACATGCCAGGACAAAGTGGAAACACCATATATTTT. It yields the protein CASSLRDMPGQSGNTIYF.